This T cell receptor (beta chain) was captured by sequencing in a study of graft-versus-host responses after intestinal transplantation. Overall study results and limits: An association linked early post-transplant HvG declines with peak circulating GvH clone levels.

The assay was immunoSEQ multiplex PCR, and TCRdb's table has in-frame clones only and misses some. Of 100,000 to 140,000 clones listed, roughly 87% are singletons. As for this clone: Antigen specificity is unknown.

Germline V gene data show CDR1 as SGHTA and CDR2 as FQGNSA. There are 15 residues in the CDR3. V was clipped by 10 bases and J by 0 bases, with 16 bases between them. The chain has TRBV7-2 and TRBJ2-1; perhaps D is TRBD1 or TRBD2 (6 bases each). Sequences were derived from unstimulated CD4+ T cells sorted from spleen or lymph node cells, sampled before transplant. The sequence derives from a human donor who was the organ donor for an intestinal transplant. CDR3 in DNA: TGTGCCACCGGACGCACGGGGGCCTCCTACAATGAGCAGTTCTTC. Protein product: CATGRTGASYNEQFF.